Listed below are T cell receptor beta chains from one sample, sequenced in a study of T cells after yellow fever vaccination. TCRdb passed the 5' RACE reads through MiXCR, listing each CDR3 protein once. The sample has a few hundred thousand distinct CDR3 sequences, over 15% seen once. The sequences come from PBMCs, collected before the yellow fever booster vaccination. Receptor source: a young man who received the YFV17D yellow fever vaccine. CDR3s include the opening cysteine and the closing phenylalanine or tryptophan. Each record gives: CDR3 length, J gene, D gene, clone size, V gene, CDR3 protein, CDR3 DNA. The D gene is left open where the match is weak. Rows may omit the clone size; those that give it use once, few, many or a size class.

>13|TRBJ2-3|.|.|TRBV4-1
CASSQPGADTQYF
TGCGCCAGCAGCCAACCGGGTGCAGATACGCAGTATTTT
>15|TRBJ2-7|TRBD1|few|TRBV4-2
CASSQDLGRGYEQYF
TGTGCCAGCAGCCAAGATCTGGGCAGGGGGTACGAGCAGTACTTC
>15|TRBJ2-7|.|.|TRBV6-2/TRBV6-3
CASRNFRDGDYEQYF
TGTGCCAGCAGAAATTTCCGGGACGGTGACTACGAGCAGTACTTC
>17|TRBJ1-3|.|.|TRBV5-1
CASSLSGQGVTGNTIYF
TGCGCCAGCAGCTTATCTGGGCAGGGAGTTACTGGAAACACCATATATTTT
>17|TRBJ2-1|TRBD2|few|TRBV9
CASSVGLAGSPYNEQFF
TGTGCCAGCAGCGTAGGGCTAGCGGGGTCCCCCTACAATGAGCAGTTCTTC
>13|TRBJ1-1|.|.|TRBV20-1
CSAPSLMNTEAFF
TGCAGTGCTCCGTCCTTAATGAACACTGAAGCTTTCTTT
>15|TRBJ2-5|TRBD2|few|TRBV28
CASRRGTSGTETQYF
TGTGCCAGCAGACGTGGGACTAGCGGGACTGAGACCCAGTACTTC
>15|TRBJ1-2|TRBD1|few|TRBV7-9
CASSLGQGITYGYTF
TGTGCCAGCAGCTTAGGACAGGGGATTACCTATGGCTACACCTTC
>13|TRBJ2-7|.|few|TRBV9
CASSPTLSLEQYF
TGTGCCAGCAGCCCGACCCTATCCCTCGAGCAGTACTTC
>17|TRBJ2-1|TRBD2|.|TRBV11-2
CASSSTYLAGAYNEQFF
TGTGCCAGCAGCTCCACGTACCTAGCGGGGGCCTACAATGAGCAGTTCTTC
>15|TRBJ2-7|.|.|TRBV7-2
CASTEVGGGIDEQYF
TGTGCCAGCACAGAAGTAGGGGGTGGGATCGACGAGCAGTACTTC
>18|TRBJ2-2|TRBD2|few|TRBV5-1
CASSGETSGRFNTGELFF
TGCGCCAGCAGCGGCGAGACTAGCGGGAGGTTTAACACCGGGGAGCTGTTTTTT
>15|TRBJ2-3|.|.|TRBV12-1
CASARLWGVVDTQYF
TGTGCCAGCGCTCGCCTTTGGGGGGTGGTAGATACGCAGTATTTT
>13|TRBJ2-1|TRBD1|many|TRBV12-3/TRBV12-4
CASSHGQGREQFF
TGTGCCAGCAGCCACGGACAGGGGAGGGAGCAGTTCTTC
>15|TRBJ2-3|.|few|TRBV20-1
CSATHGPLSSDTQYF
TGCAGTGCGACTCACGGTCCCCTGTCGTCAGATACGCAGTATTTT
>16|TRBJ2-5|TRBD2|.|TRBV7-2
CASSPPTSGGGKTQYF
TGTGCCAGCAGCCCTCCTACTAGCGGGGGGGGTAAGACCCAGTACTTC
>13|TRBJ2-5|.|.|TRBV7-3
CASSNRREETQYF
TGTGCCAGCTCGAATAGGAGGGAAGAGACCCAGTACTTC
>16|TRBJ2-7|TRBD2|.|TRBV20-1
CSATGTSGGAVYEQYF
TGCAGTGCTACCGGGACTAGCGGGGGGGCCGTCTACGAGCAGTACTTC
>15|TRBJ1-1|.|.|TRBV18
CASSPPRGSNTEAFF
TGTGCCAGCTCACCACCCAGGGGATCAAACACTGAAGCTTTCTTT
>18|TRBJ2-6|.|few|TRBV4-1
CASSQLGGGASGANVLTF
TGCGCCAGCAGCCAACTCGGAGGGGGGGCGTCTGGGGCCAACGTCCTGACTTTC
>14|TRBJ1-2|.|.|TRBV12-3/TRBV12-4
CASSLDQSGYGYTF
TGTGCCAGCAGTTTGGACCAGTCCGGCTATGGCTACACCTTC
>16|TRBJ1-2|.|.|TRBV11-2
CASSFPAAGNRYGYTF
TGTGCCAGCAGCTTTCCTGCCGCGGGGAACCGCTATGGCTACACCTTC
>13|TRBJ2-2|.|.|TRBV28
CASSWSGTGELFF
TGTGCCAGCAGTTGGTCTGGCACCGGGGAGCTGTTTTTT
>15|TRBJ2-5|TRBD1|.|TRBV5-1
CASSSEGARQETQYF
TGCGCCAGCTCTTCCGAGGGGGCGCGACAAGAGACCCAGTACTTC
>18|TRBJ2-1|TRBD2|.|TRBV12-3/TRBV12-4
CASTVGLAGGWVRNEQFF
TGTGCCAGCACTGTGGGACTAGCGGGGGGATGGGTTAGGAATGAGCAGTTCTTC
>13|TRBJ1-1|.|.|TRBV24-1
CATRGRENTEAFF
TGTGCCACCAGAGGACGGGAGAACACTGAAGCTTTCTTT
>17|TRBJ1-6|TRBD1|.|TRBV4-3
CASSQEDWGQVISPLHF
TGCGCCAGCAGCCAAGAAGACTGGGGACAGGTTATTTCACCCCTCCACTTT
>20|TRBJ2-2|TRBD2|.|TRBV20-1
CSARGPMWQRGRLAPGELFF
TGCAGTGCTAGAGGCCCCATGTGGCAGCGGGGACGGCTAGCGCCCGGGGAGCTGTTTTTT
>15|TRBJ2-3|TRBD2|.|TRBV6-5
CASSNLAGRRDTQYF
TGTGCCAGCAGTAACCTAGCGGGCCGCCGGGATACGCAGTATTTT
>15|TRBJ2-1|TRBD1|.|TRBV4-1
CASSNPGQGGLEQFF
TGCGCCAGCAGCAACCCGGGACAGGGGGGACTAGAGCAGTTCTTC
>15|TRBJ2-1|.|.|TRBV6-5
CASSYSMVDTDEQFF
TGTGCCAGCAGTTACTCGATGGTCGATACGGATGAGCAGTTCTTC
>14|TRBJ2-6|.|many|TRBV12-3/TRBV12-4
CASTKTPGANVLTF
TGTGCCAGCACCAAGACCCCTGGGGCCAACGTCCTGACTTTC
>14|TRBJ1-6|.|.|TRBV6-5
CASRSSSENSPLHF
TGTGCCAGCCGGTCCTCGTCAGAAAATTCACCCCTCCACTTT
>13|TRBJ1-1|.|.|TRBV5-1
CASSLSLSTEAFF
TGCGCCAGCAGCTTGAGTCTGTCCACTGAAGCTTTCTTT
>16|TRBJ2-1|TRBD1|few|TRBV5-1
CASSLGWGQGANEQFF
TGCGCCAGCAGCTTGGGTTGGGGACAGGGGGCCAATGAGCAGTTCTTC
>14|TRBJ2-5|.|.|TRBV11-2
CASSLGTLAETQYF
TGTGCCAGCAGCTTAGGTACTCTCGCGGAGACCCAGTACTTC
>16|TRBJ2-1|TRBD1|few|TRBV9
CASSPTPGTGGYEQFF
TGTGCCAGCAGCCCAACCCCCGGGACAGGGGGCTATGAGCAGTTCTTC
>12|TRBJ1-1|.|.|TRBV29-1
CSVGTVFTEAFF
TGCAGCGTGGGGACGGTATTCACTGAAGCTTTCTTT
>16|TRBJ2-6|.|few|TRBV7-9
CASSPSTGMWANVLTF
TGTGCCAGCAGCCCAAGTACAGGGATGTGGGCCAACGTCCTGACTTTC
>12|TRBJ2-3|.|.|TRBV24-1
CATSDNTDTQYF
TGTGCCACCAGCGATAACACAGATACGCAGTATTTT
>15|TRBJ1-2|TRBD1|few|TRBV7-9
CASSLWQGAGFGYTF
TGTGCCAGCAGCTTGTGGCAGGGGGCCGGGTTTGGCTACACCTTC
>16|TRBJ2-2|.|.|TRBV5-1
CASSSTGRRDTGELFF
TGCGCCAGCAGCTCCACAGGGCGTCGGGACACCGGGGAGCTGTTTTTT
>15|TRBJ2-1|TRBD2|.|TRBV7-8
CASSVTSGSYNEQFF
TGTGCCAGCAGCGTTACTAGCGGATCCTACAATGAGCAGTTCTTC